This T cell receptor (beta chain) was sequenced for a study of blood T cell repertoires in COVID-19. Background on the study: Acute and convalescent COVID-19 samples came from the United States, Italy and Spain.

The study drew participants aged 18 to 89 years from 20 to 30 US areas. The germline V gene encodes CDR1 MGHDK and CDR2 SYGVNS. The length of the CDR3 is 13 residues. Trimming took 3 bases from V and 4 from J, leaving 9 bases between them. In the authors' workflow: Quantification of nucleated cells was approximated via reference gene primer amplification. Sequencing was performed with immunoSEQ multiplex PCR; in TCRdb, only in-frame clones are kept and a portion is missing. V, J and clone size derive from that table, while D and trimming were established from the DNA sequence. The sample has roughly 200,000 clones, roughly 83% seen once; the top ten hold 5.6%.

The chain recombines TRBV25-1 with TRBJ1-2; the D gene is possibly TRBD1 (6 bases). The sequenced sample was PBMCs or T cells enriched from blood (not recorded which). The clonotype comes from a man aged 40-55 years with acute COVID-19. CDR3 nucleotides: TGTGCCAGCAGTGATCAGGGGCCCTATGGCTACACCTTC. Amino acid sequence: CASSDQGPYGYTF.